The next 26 T cell receptor beta chains were all read from a single sample in a study of blood T cell repertoires in COVID-19 (dated by TCRdb to the early 2020s). The library was made by the immunoSEQ multiplex PCR assay. TCRdb holds this immuneACCESS table with in-frame rearrangements only. Some clones are missing; in checked studies, unresolved V genes explain under half, and the rest has no known cause. This sample lists about 280,000 clones; around 86% were detected once. Of the sample, 0.9% to 1% falls within the top ten clones. The specimen sequenced was peripheral blood. The receptors shown here come from a woman in her 40s who had recovered from COVID-19.

Here the CDR3 reads CASSQDLRYTGELFF. CDR3 coding DNA: TGTGCCAGCAGCCAAGATCTACGGTACACCGGGGAGCTGTTTTTT. This sequence joins TRBV3-1 (or the pseudogene TRBV3-2) and TRBJ2-2, with D unresolved. V was trimmed by 0 bases and J by 3 bases, leaving 8 bases between them. The CDR3 totals 15 residues. Germline lookup yields CDR1 LGHDT and CDR2 YNNKEL (reference sequence).

CDR3 sequence (DNA): TGTGCCAGCAGCTTGGACGTCTCAGGGACAGATACGCAGTATTTT. Protein: CASSLDVSGTDTQYF. The chain combines TRBV5-4 with TRBJ2-3; maybe TRBD1 (5 bases). V shed 0 bases and J shed 3 bases, with 11 bases lying between them. Germline V gene sequence: CDR1 SGHNT, CDR2 YYREEE (reference sequence). The CDR3 extends over 15 amino acids.

This chain joins TRBV30 and TRBJ1-2; D remains ambiguous. This CDR3 has 12 amino acids. V lost 4 bases and J 2 bases, leaving 8 bases between the germline ends. CDR1 is GTSNPN, CDR2 SVGIG, per germline (reference sequence). The CDR3 coding sequence is TGTGCCTGGACTCGGGAGAACTATGGCTACACCTTC. Translation gives CAWTRENYGYTF.

This chain uses TRBV5-1 with TRBJ2-7, with D maybe TRBD2 (5 bases). The V gene's germline CDR1 is SGHRS and CDR2 YFSETQ. V dropped 6 bases and J dropped 3 bases, with 25 bases sitting between them. This CDR3 region has 17 residues. The CDR3 spells CASTPGIPPAVGYEQYF. In DNA, the CDR3 is TGCGCCAGCACCCCCGGGATCCCTCCCGCGGTAGGCTACGAGCAGTACTTC.

The chain employs TRBV27 and TRBJ2-7; maybe TRBD1 (6 bases). This CDR3 contains 13 residues. The V end lost 4 bases, the J end lost 6 bases, and 13 bases lay between the germline ends. Germline V gives CDR1 MNHEY, CDR2 SMNVEV (reference sequence). CDR3 nucleotide sequence: TGTGCCAGCAGTTCACCAGGGGTTGGCGAGCAGTACTTC. This translates into CASSSPGVGEQYF.

This chain uses TRBV2 with TRBJ2-3; weak D call: TRBD2 (6 bases). V was cut by 3 bases and J by 3 bases, with 13 bases left in between. CDR1 is SNHLY, CDR2 FYNNEI, per germline. This CDR3 is built from 15 residues. The CDR3 nucleotides are TGTGCCAGCAGTGAGACTAGTCCATTGACAGATACGCAGTATTTT. Translation gives CASSETSPLTDTQYF.

The chain has TRBV19 and TRBJ2-7; TRBD2 might be the D (6 bases). V dropped 0 bases and J dropped 7 bases, with 10 bases sitting between them. The CDR3 is 13 residues long. Germline V CDR1 and CDR2: LNHDA, SQIVND (reference sequence). Here the CDR3 DNA reads TGTGCCAGTAGTATAGAGGGAGGCGGAGAGCAGTACTTC. It is translated as CASSIEGGGEQYF.

This clone was seen once. The rearrangement uses TRBV27 and TRBJ2-7, with a weak D call TRBD1 (6 bases). The germline V gene has CDR1 MNHEY and CDR2 SMNVEV (reference sequence). Trimming stripped 6 bases from V and 2 bases from J, with 11 bases between. The CDR3 is made up of 13 amino acids. The CDR3 is CASSRTAPYEQYF. The CDR3 DNA sequence: TGTGCCAGCAGCCGGACAGCGCCCTACGAGCAGTACTTC.

This rearrangement joins TRBV7-9 to TRBJ1-2; D may be TRBD1 (6 bases). The CDR3 is 13 amino acids. Trimming pared 5 bases from V and 7 bases from J, leaving 14 bases between. Germline values: CDR1 SEHNR, CDR2 FQNEAQ (reference sequence). The CDR3 loop is CASSLQQGAGYTF. CDR3 DNA: TGTGCCAGCAGCCTCCAACAGGGTGCTGGCTACACCTTC.

The V and J genes are TRBV29-1 and TRBJ2-7; D might be TRBD1 (5 bases). Trimming left V 0 bases short and J 3 bases short, with 9 bases between. Germline V gives CDR1 SQVTM, CDR2 ANQGSEA. CDR3 length equals 13 residues. This CDR3 reads CSVEESRGYEQYF. The CDR3 DNA sequence: TGCAGCGTTGAAGAATCTAGGGGCTACGAGCAGTACTTC.

The J gene is TRBJ1-1, the V gene TRBV12-3 or TRBV12-4; D ambiguous. CDR3 length: 12 amino acids. Trimming pared 3 bases from V and 7 bases from J, leaving 9 bases between. The CDR3 DNA sequence: TGTGCCAGCAGTTTTGAGGGAAATGAAGCTTTCTTT. Its protein product is CASSFEGNEAFF.

This rearrangement joins TRBV6-5 to TRBJ1-1; 8 bases agree with TRBD1. The V gene's germline CDR1 is MNHEY and CDR2 SVGAGI. The CDR3 loop spans 14 amino acids. The junction had 4 bases not matched to a gene; V was cut back by 4 bases and J by 3 bases. The CDR3 spells CASSSTGVDTEAFF. CDR3 DNA sequence: TGTGCCAGCAGTTCGACAGGGGTTGACACTGAAGCTTTCTTT.

V and J are TRBV7-2 and TRBJ2-7; D not resolved. V was trimmed by 6 bases and J by 0 bases, leaving 9 bases between them. This CDR3 is 13 amino acids long. Germline values: CDR1 SGHTA, CDR2 FQGNSA. CDR3 amino acids: CASSPPSSYEQYF. For the CDR3, the DNA is TGTGCCAGCAGTCCCCCTAGCTCCTACGAGCAGTACTTC. The whole variable domain, filled in from reference TRBV7-2 and TRBJ2-7, reads GAGVSQSPSNKVTEKGKDVELRCDPISGHTALYWYRQSLGQGLEFLIYFQGNSAPDKSGLPSDRFSAERTGGSVSTLTIQRTQQEDSAVYLCASSPPSSYEQYFGPGTRLTVT.

The V call is TRBV7-3, the J call TRBJ2-3; D remains ambiguous. This CDR3 has 17 amino acids. Germline-derived CDR1 and CDR2 are SGHTA and FQGTGA. Trimming cost V 1 base and J 0 bases, with 14 bases left between them. The CDR3 DNA reads TGTGCCAGCAGCTTAATCTTTGCAGTGTCTAGCACAGATACGCAGTATTTT. It encodes CASSLIFAVSSTDTQYF.

In its sample, this clone was seen once. The chain combines TRBV19 with TRBJ2-2; D possibly corresponds to TRBD1 (5 bases). Germline assignment: CDR1 LNHDA and CDR2 SQIVND (reference sequence). Trimming cost V 7 bases and J 5 bases, with 14 bases left between them. CDR3 length: 14 residues. CDR3 amino acids: CASIAAAGTGELFF. CDR3 in DNA: TGTGCCAGTATCGCGGCAGCAGGGACCGGGGAGCTGTTTTTT.

This chain joins TRBV30 and TRBJ2-2, with a tentative D call TRBD2 (7 bases). The germline V gene has CDR1 GTSNPN and CDR2 SVGIG (reference sequence). The V and J ends lost 3 bases and 5 bases respectively, with 16 bases between them. The CDR3 runs to 15 residues. The CDR3 loop is CAWRPQGGGTGELFF. CDR3 DNA: TGTGCCTGGAGACCCCAGGGAGGGGGTACCGGGGAGCTGTTTTTT.

The rearrangement joins TRBV28 to TRBJ2-7; 9 nucleotides agree with TRBD1. The V and J ends lost 5 bases and 4 bases, in that order; junction bases with no gene match: 3. The CDR3 spans 13 residues. CDR1 and CDR2 (germline): MDHEN, SYDVKM. This CDR3 reads CASSGQGYYEQYF. CDR3 bases: TGTGCCAGCAGTGGACAGGGGTATTACGAGCAGTACTTC.

The rearrangement uses TRBV28 and TRBJ2-7; D might be TRBD2 (5 bases). Per germline, CDR1 MDHEN and CDR2 SYDVKM. V lost 2 bases and J lost 3, with 8 bases in between. The CDR3 runs to 13 residues. DNA of the CDR3: TGTGCCAGCAGTTTACCGGGAATCTACGAGCAGTACTTC. This gives the protein CASSLPGIYEQYF.

The V call is TRBV6-1, the J call TRBJ2-2, with D tentatively TRBD1 (5 bases). Germline CDR1 and CDR2: MNHNS and SASEGT. This CDR3 contains 15 residues. Trimming left V 2 bases short and J 4 bases short, with 11 bases between. The CDR3 spells CASSEIDRFTGELFF. CDR3 DNA: TGTGCCAGCAGTGAAATCGACAGATTCACCGGGGAGCTGTTTTTT.

The rearrangement links TRBV28 to TRBJ1-4, with D perhaps TRBD1 (6 bases). Germline V gene lookup returns CDR1 MDHEN and CDR2 SYDVKM. Trimming removed 7 bases at V and 7 bases at J, with 22 bases between. The CDR3 totals 16 residues. The CDR3 sequence is CASNPRRGASSEKLFF. DNA for the CDR3: TGTGCCAGCAACCCGAGGCGGGGGGCGAGCTCTGAAAAACTGTTTTTT.

The chain joins TRBV10-2 to TRBJ2-7; D might be TRBD2 (6 bases). The V end lost 3 bases, the J end lost 5 bases, and 20 bases lay between the germline ends. Germline V gene lookup returns CDR1 WSHSY and CDR2 SAAADI. CDR3 size: 16 residues. The CDR3 DNA follows: TGCGCCAGCAGTGATTTCAGTCGCGGCAGGGAGGACGAGCAGTACTTC. Residues: CASSDFSRGREDEQYF.

V gene TRBV12-3 or TRBV12-4 combines with J gene TRBJ2-5; the D is unclear. The CDR3 length is 12 residues. V lost 3 bases and J lost 5, with 7 bases in between. The CDR3: CASSFSTETQYF. In nucleotides, the CDR3 is TGTGCCAGCAGTTTCTCTACTGAGACCCAGTACTTC.

The count of this clone is one. This sequence joins TRBV5-4 and TRBJ2-5, with D perhaps TRBD1 (5 bases). V was clipped by 4 bases and J by 7 bases, with 11 bases between them. Germline assignment: CDR1 SGHNT and CDR2 YYREEE (reference sequence). The CDR3 length is 12 residues. CDR3 in amino acids: CASSMDTLTQYF. CDR3 bases: TGTGCCAGCAGCATGGACACGCTGACCCAGTACTTC. The complete variable domain, with remaining parts taken from reference TRBV5-4 and TRBJ2-5, reads ETGVTQSPTHLIKTRGQQVTLRCSSQSGHNTVSWYQQALGQGPQFIFQYYREEENGRGNFPPRFSGLQFPNYSSELNVNALELDDSALYLCASSMDTLTQYFGPGTRLLVL.

The gene calls are TRBV28 and TRBJ1-1; D call uncertain. Germline V gene data show CDR1 as MDHEN and CDR2 as SYDVKM. CDR3 length: 14 amino acids. Trimming took 6 bases from V and 6 from J, leaving 17 bases between them. The CDR3 loop is CASRTPGPSAEAFF. The CDR3 coding sequence is TGTGCCAGCAGGACCCCAGGACCTAGCGCTGAAGCTTTCTTT.

This clone has a handful of counts. The chain joins TRBV18 to TRBJ1-4, with D possibly being TRBD1 (6 bases). Germline assignment: CDR1 KGHSH and CDR2 LQKENI. CDR3 size: 14 residues. The V gene lost 6 bases and the J gene lost 7 bases, with 15 bases spanning the gap. The CDR3 DNA reads TGTGCCAGCTCCCCAATGGTCAGGGGTGAAAAACTGTTTTTT. As protein: CASSPMVRGEKLFF.

This CDR3 is CASTQDYTNTGELFF. Written as DNA, the CDR3 is TGTGCCAGCACCCAAGACTACACGAACACCGGGGAGCTGTTTTTT. The chain uses TRBV6-5 and TRBJ2-2; weak D call: TRBD2 (5 bases). Per germline, CDR1 MNHEY and CDR2 SVGAGI. The CDR3 runs 15 residues. Trimming left V 7 bases short and J 0 bases short, with 12 bases between.